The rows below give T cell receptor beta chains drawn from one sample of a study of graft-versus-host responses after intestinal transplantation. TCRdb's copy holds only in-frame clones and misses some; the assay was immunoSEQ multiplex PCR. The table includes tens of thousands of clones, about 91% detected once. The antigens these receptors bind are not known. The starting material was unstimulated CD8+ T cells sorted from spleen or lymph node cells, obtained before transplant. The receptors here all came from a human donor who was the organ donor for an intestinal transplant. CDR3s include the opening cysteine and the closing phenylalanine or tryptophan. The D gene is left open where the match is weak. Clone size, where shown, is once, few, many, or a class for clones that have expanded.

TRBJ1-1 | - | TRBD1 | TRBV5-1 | CASSLRDRGRAFF | TGCGCCAGCAGCTTGAGGGACAGGGGGAGGGCTTTCTTT
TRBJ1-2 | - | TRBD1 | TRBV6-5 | CASSLTGPSVGYTF | TGTGCCAGCAGTTTGACAGGGCCCAGCGTCGGCTACACCTTC
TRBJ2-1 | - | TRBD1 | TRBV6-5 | CASSYSPGQGAYEQFF | TGTGCCAGCAGTTACTCTCCGGGACAGGGGGCCTATGAGCAGTTCTTC
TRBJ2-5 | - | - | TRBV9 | CASSAEYGGQETQYF | TGTGCCAGCAGCGCCGAATATGGGGGGCAGGAGACCCAGTACTTC
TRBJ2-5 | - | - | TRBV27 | CASSLGVRRETQYF | TGTGCCAGCAGTTTAGGGGTCCGGAGGGAGACCCAGTACTTC
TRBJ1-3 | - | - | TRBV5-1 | CASSFNSGNTIYF | TGCGCCAGCAGCTTCAATTCTGGAAACACCATATATTTT
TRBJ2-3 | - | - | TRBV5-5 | CASSLFLAFTDTQYF | TGTGCCAGCAGCCTTTTCTTAGCTTTCACAGATACGCAGTATTTT
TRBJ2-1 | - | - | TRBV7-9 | CASSLVSDEQFF | TGTGCCAGCAGCTTAGTTAGTGATGAGCAGTTCTTC
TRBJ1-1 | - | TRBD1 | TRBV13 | CASSVGQGFNTEAFF | TGTGCCAGCAGCGTCGGACAGGGATTCAATACTGAAGCTTTCTTT
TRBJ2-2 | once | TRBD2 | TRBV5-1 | CASSFSSGNTGELFF | TGCGCCAGCAGCTTTTCTAGCGGGAACACCGGGGAGCTGTTTTTT
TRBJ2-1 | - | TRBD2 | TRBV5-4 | CASSGGLAGGTYNEQFF | TGTGCCAGCAGCGGGGGACTAGCGGGAGGGACCTACAATGAGCAGTTCTTC
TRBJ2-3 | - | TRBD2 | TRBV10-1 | CASSDASGTDTQYF | TGCGCCAGCAGTGACGCTAGCGGTACAGATACGCAGTATTTT
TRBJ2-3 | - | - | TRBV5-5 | CASSLWNPTDTQYF | TGTGCCAGCAGCTTGTGGAATCCCACAGATACGCAGTATTTT
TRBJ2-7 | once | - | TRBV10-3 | CAISGPGPSYEQYF | TGTGCCATCAGTGGACCGGGGCCCTCTTACGAGCAGTACTTC
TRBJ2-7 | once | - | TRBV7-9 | CASSLPDYEQYF | TGTGCCAGCAGCTTACCTGACTACGAGCAGTACTTC
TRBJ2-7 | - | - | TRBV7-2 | CASSLKPGLDEQYF | TGTGCCAGCAGCTTAAAGCCCGGATTGGACGAGCAGTACTTC